This TCR beta chain appears in the sequencing data of a study of blood T cell repertoires in COVID-19. Across the whole study: Acute and convalescent COVID-19 specimens originated in the United States, Italy and Spain. In each case, the material was cDNA or gDNA derived from T cells, B-cell-depleted T cells, or PBMCs.

This clone was observed a handful of times. The CDR3 is 17 amino acids. Unmatched junction bases numbered 9, after V lost 4 bases and J lost 3 bases. Germline CDR1 and CDR2: LNHDA and SQIVND (reference sequence). Using immunoSEQ multiplex PCR, the repertoire was profiled, and TCRdb retains in-frame clones only, with some absent. The sample carries 350,000 to 400,000 clones, 88% recorded once. The age range of participants was roughly 18 to 90 years, with residence in roughly 25 US areas. The TCR comes from a woman between 18 and 29 years old who had recovered from COVID-19. Sequenced sample: PBMCs or T cells enriched from blood (not recorded which). This chain links TRBV19 with TRBJ2-2; 9 positions agree with TRBD1. CDR3 region: CASSNGWGQGDTGELFF. CDR3 coding DNA: TGTGCCAGTAGTAATGGTTGGGGACAGGGCGACACCGGGGAGCTGTTTTTT.